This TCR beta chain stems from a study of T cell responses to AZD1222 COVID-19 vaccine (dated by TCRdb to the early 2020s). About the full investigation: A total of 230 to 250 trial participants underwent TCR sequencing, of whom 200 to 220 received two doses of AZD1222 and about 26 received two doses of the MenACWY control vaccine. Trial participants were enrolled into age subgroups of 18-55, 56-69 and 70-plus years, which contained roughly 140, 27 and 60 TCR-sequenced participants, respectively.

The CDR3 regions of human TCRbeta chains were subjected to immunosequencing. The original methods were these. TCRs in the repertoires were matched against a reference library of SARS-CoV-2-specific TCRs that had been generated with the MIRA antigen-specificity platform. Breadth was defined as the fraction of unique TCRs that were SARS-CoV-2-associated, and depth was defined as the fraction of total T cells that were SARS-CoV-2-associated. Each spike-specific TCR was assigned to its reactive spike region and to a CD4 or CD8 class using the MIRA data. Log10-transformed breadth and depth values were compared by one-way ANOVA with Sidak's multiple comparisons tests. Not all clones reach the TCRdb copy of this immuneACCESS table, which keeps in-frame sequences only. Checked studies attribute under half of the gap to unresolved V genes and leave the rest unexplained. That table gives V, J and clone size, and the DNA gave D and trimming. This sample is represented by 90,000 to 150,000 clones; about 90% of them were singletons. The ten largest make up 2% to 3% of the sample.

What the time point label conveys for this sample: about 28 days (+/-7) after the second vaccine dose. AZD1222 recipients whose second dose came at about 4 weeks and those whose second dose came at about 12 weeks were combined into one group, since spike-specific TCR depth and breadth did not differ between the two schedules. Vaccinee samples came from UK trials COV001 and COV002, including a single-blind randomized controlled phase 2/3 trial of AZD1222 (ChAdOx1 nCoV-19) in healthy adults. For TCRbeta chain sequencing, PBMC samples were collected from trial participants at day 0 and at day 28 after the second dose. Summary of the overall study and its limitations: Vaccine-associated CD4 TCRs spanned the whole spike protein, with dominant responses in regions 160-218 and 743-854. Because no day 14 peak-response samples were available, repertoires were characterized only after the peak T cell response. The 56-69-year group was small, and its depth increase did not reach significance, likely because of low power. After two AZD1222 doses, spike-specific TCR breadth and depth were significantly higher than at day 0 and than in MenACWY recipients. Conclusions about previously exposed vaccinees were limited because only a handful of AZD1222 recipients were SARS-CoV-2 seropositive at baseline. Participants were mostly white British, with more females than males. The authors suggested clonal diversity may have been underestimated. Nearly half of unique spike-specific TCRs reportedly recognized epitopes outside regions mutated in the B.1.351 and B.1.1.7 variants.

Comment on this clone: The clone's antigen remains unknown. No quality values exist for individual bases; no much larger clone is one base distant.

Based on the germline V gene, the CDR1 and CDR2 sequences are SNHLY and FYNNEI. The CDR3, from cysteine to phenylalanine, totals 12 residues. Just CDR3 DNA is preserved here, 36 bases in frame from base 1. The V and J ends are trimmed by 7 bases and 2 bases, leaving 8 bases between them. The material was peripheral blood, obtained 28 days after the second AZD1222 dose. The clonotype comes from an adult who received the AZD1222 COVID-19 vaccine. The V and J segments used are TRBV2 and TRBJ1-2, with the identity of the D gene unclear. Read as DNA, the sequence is TGTGCCAGCAAGGGAGCAAACTATGGCTACACCTTC. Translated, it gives CASKGANYGYTF. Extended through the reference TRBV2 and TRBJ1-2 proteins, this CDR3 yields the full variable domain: EPEVTQTPSHQVTQMGQEVILRCVPISNHLYFYWYRQILGQKVEFLVSFYNNEISEKSEIFDDQFSVERPDGSNFTLKIRSTKLEDSAMYFCASKGANYGYTFGSGTRLTVV.